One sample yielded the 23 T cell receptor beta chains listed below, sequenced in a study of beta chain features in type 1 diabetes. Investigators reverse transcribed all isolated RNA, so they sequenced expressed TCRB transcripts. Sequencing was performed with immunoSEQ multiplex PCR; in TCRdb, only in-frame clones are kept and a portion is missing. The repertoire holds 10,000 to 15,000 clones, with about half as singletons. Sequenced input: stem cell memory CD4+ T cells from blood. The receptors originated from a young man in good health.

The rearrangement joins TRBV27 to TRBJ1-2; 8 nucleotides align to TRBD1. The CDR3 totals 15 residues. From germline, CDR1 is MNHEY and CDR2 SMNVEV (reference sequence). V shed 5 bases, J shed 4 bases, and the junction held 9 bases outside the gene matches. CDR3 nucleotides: TGTGCCAGCAGTCCCCGGGACAGGCACGTCTATGGCTACACCTTC. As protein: CASSPRDRHVYGYTF.

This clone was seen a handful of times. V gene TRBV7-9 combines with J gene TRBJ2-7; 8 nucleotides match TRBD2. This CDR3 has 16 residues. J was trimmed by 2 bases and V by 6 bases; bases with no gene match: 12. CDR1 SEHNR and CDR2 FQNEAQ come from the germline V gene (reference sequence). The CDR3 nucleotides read TGTGCCAGCAGAGACGGGGGTCGGGGGGGCGCCTACGAGCAGTACTTC. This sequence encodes CASRDGGRGGAYEQYF. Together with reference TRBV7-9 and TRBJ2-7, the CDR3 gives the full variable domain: DTGVSQNPRHKITKRGQNVTFRCDPISEHNRLYWYRQTLGQGPEFLTYFQNEAQLEKSRLLSDRFSAERPKGSFSTLEIQRTEQGDSAMYLCASRDGGRGGAYEQYFGPGTRLTVT.

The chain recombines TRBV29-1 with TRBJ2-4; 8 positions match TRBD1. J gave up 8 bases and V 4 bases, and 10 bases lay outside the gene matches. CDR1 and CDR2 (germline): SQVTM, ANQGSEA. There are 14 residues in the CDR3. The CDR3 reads CSVAGGAGLDIQYF. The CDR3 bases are TGCAGCGTTGCAGGGGGCGCGGGTTTGGACATTCAGTACTTC.

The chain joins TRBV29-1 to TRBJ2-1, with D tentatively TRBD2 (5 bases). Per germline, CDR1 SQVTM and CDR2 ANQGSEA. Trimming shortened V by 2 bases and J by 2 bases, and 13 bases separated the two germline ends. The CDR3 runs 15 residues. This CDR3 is CSVEKRGTTYNEQFF. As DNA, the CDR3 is TGCAGCGTTGAAAAACGGGGAACCACCTACAATGAGCAGTTCTTC.

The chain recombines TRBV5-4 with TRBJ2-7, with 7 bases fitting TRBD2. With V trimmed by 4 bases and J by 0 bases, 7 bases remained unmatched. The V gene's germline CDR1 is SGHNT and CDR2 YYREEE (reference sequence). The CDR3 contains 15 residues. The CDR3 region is CASSPGSGNSYEQYF. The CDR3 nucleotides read TGTGCCAGCAGCCCCGGGAGCGGGAACTCCTACGAGCAGTACTTC.

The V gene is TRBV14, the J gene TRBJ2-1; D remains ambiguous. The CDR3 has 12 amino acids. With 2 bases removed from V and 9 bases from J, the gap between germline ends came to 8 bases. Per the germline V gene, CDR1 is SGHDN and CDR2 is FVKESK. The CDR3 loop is CASSQNYGEQFF. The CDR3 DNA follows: TGTGCCAGCAGCCAAAACTACGGTGAGCAGTTCTTC.

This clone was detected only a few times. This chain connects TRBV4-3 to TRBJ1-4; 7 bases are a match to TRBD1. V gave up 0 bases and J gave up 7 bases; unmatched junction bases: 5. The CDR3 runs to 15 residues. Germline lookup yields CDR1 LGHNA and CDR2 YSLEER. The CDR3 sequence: CASSQEGGRSEKLFF. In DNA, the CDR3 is TGCGCCAGCAGCCAAGAAGGGGGCCGGAGTGAAAAACTGTTTTTT.

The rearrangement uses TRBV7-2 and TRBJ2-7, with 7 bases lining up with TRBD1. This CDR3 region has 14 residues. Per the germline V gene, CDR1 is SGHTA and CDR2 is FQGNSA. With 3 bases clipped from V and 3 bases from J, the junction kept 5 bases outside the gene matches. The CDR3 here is CASSLGQRIYEQYF. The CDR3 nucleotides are TGTGCCAGCAGCTTGGGACAGCGAATCTACGAGCAGTACTTC. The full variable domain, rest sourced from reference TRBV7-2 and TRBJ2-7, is GAGVSQSPSNKVTEKGKDVELRCDPISGHTALYWYRQSLGQGLEFLIYFQGNSAPDKSGLPSDRFSAERTGGSVSTLTIQRTQQEDSAVYLCASSLGQRIYEQYFGPGTRLTVT.

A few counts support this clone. The CDR3 DNA follows: TGTGCCATCAGTGAACGCGACAGGGATATAAACACCATATATTTT. Protein product: CAISERDRDINTIYF. The rearrangement joins TRBV10-3 to TRBJ1-3; 7 positions match TRBD1. V lost 3 bases to trimming and J lost 6 bases; unmatched junction nucleotides: 8. Germline assignment: CDR1 ENHRY and CDR2 SYGVKD. CDR3 size: 15 residues.

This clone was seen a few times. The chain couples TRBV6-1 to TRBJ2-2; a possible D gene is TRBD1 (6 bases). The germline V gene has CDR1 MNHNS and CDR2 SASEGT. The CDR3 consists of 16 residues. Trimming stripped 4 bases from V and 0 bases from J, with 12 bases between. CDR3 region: CASSGRTASNTGELFF. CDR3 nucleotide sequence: TGTGCCAGCAGTGGTAGGACAGCCTCGAACACCGGGGAGCTGTTTTTT.

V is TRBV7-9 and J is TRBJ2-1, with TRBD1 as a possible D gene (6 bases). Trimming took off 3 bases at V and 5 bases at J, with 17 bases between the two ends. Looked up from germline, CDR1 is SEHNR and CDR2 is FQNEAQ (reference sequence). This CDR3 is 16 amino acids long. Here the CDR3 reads CASSLGFTGSNNEQFF. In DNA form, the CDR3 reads TGTGCCAGCAGCTTGGGGTTTACAGGGTCGAACAATGAGCAGTTCTTC.

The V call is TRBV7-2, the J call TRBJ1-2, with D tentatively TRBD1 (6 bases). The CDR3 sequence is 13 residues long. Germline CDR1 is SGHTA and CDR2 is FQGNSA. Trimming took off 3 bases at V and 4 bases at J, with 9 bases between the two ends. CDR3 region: CASSFGQLYGYTF. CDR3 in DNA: TGTGCCAGCAGCTTCGGACAGCTCTATGGCTACACCTTC.

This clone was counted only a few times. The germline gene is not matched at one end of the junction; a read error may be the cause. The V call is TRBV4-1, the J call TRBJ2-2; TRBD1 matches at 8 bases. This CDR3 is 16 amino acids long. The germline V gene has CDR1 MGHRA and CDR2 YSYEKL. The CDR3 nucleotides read TGTGCCAGCAGCGGTCGTCAGGGGGCGCGTGCCGGGGAGCTGTTTTTT. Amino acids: CASSGRQGARAGELFF.

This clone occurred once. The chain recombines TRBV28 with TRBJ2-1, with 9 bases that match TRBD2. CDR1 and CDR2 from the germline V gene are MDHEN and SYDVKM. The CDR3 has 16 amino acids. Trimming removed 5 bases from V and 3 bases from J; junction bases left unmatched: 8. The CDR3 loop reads CASSAAAGGFYNEQFF. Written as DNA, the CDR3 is TGTGCCAGCAGTGCAGCAGCGGGGGGATTCTACAATGAGCAGTTCTTC.

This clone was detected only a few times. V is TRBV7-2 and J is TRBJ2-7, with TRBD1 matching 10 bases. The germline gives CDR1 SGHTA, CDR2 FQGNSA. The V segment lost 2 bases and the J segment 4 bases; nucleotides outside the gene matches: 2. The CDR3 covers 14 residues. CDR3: CASSLPGQGYEQYF. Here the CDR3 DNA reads TGTGCCAGCAGCTTACCGGGACAGGGGTACGAGCAGTACTTC.

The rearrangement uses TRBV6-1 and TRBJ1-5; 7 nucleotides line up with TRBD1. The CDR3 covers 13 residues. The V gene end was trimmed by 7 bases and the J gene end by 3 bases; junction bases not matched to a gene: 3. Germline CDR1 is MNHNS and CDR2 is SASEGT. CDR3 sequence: CASNGQANQPQHF. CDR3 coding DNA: TGTGCCAGCAACGGACAGGCCAATCAGCCCCAGCATTTT.

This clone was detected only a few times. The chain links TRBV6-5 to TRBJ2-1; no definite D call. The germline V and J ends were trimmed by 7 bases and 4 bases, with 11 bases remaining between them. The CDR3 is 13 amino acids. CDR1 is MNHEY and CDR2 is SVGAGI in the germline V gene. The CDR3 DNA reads TGTGCCAGCACCATGCACAGTTACAATGAGCAGTTCTTC. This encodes CASTMHSYNEQFF.

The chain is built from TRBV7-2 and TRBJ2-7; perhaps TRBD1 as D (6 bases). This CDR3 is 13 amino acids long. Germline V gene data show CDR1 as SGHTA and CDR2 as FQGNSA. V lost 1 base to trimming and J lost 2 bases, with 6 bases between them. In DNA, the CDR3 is TGTGCCAGCAGCTTAGGGACAGCCTACGAGCAGTACTTC. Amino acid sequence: CASSLGTAYEQYF.

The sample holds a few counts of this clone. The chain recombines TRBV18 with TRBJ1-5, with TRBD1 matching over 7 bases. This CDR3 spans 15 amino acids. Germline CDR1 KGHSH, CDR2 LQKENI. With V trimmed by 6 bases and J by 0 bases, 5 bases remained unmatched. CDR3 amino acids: CASSPTGLSNQPQHF. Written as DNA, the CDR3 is TGTGCCAGCTCCCCGACAGGGCTTAGCAATCAGCCCCAGCATTTT.

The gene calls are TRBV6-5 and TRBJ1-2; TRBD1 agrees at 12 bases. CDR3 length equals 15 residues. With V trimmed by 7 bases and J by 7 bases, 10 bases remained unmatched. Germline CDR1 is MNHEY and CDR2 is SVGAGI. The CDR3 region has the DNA TGTGCCAGCACCAAATGGGGACAGGGGGCTGGTGGCTACACCTTC. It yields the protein CASTKWGQGAGGYTF.

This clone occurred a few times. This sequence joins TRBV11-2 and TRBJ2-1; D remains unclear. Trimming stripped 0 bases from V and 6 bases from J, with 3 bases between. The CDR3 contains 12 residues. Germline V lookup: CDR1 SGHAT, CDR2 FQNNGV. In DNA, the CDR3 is TGTGCCAGCAGCTTAGATATCAATGAGCAGTTCTTC. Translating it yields CASSLDINEQFF.

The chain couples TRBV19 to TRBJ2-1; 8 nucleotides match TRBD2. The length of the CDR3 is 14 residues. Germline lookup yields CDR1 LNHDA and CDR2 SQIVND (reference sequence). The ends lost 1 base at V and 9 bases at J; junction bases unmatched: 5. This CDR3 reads CASSIAGGQGEQFF. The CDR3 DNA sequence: TGTGCCAGTAGTATAGCGGGGGGGCAGGGTGAGCAGTTCTTC.

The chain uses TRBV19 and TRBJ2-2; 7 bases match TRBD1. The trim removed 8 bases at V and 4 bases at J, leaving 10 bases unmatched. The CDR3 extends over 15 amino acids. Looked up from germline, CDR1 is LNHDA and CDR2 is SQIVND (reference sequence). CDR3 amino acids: CASGKTGLVTGELFF. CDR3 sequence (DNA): TGTGCCAGTGGCAAGACAGGGTTGGTCACCGGGGAGCTGTTTTTT.